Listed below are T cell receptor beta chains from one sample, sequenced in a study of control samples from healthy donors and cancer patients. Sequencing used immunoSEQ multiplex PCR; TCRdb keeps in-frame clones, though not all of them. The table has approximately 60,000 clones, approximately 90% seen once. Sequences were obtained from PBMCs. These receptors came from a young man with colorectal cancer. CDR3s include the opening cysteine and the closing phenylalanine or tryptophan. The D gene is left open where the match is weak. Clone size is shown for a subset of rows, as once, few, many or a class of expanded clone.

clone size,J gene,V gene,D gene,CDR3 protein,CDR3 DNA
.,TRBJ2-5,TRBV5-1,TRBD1,CASSGDRGAWETQYF,TGCGCCAGCAGCGGGGACAGGGGCGCGTGGGAGACCCAGTACTTC
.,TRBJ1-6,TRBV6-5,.,CASRGGDSPLHF,TGTGCCAGCAGGGGGGGTGATTCACCCCTCCACTTT
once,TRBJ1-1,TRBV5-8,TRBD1,CASSLGQGPRLNTEAFF,TGTGCCAGCAGCTTGGGACAGGGGCCACGACTGAACACTGAAGCTTTCTTT
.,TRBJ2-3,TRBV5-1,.,CASSLESLRGSDTQYF,TGCGCCAGCAGCTTGGAATCACTGAGGGGTTCAGATACGCAGTATTTT
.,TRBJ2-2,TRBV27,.,CASSPISNTGELFF,TGTGCCAGCAGCCCTATATCGAACACCGGGGAGCTGTTTTTT
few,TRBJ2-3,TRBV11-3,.,CASSPDSYRTQYF,TGTGCCAGCAGCCCTGACAGTTACAGAACGCAGTATTTT
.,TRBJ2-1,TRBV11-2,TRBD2,CASSRGGRDLDEQFF,TGTGCCAGCAGCCGCGGGGGGCGAGACCTCGATGAGCAGTTCTTC
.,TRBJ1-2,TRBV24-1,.,CATSDNSGPWGYTF,TGTGCCACCAGTGATAATTCGGGTCCCTGGGGCTACACCTTC
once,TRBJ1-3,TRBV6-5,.,CASKRAGADGNTIYF,TGTGCCAGCAAACGAGCGGGGGCTGATGGAAACACCATATATTTT
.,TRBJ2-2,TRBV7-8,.,CASIYTTGELFF,TGTGCCAGCATCTATACCACCGGGGAGCTGTTTTTT
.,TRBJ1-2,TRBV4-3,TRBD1,CASSPWTGSNYGYTF,TGCGCCAGCAGCCCCTGGACAGGGAGTAACTATGGCTACACCTTC
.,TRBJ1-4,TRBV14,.,CASSQDRTGKLFF,TGTGCCAGCAGCCAAGATCGAACTGGCAAACTGTTTTTT
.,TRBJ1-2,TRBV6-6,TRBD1,CASSYCRGPLCGYTF,TGTGCCAGCAGTTACTGTAGGGGGCCCCTATGTGGCTACACCTTC
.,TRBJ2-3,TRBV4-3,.,CASSQDSGDLTDTQYF,TGCGCCAGCAGCCAAGATTCGGGGGACCTCACAGATACGCAGTATTTT
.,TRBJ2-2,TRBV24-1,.,CATSDQGSGELFF,TGTGCCACCAGTGACCAGGGATCCGGGGAGCTGTTTTTT
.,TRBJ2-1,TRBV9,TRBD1,CASSVGQGPYNEQFF,TGTGCCAGCAGCGTAGGACAGGGACCCTACAATGAGCAGTTCTTC
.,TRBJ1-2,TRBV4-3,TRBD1,CASSPGQGSYGYTF,TGCGCCAGCAGCCCCGGACAGGGATCATATGGCTACACCTTC
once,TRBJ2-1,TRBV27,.,CASSSRSLSYNEQFF,TGTGCCAGCAGTTCACGGAGTCTCTCCTACAATGAGCAGTTCTTC
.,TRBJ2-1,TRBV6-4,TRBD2,CASSMGTSGGHEQFF,TGTGCCAGCAGCATGGGGACTAGCGGGGGGCATGAGCAGTTCTTC
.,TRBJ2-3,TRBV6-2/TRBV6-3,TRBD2,CASSYKSGTSGFSTDTQYF,TGTGCCAGCAGTTACAAGAGCGGGACTAGCGGGTTTAGCACAGATACGCAGTATTTT
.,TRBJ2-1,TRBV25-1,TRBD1,CATRNHQGDEQFF,TGTGCCACCCGCAACCACCAGGGGGATGAGCAGTTCTTC
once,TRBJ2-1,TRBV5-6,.,CASSLWLATRYNEQFF,TGTGCCAGCAGCTTGTGGTTAGCAACCCGCTACAATGAGCAGTTCTTC
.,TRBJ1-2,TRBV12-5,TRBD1,CASGWDRGWIYGYTF,TGTGCTAGTGGTTGGGACAGGGGGTGGATCTATGGCTACACCTTC
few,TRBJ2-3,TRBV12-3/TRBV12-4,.,CASGRTDTQYF,TGTGCCAGCGGTCGCACAGATACGCAGTATTTT
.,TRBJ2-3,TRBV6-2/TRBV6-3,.,CASSYQALVADTQYF,TGTGCCAGCAGTTACCAGGCGCTGGTGGCAGATACGCAGTATTTT
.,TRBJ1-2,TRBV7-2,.,CASSFLDYGYTF,TGTGCCAGCAGCTTCCTTGACTATGGCTACACCTTC
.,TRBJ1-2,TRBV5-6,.,CASSLVSGANYGYTF,TGTGCCAGCAGCTTGGTCTCCGGAGCAAACTATGGCTACACCTTC
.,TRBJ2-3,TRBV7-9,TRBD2,CASSPRTSGVGLTDTQYF,TGTGCCAGCAGCCCCCGGACTAGCGGCGTCGGACTCACAGATACGCAGTATTTT
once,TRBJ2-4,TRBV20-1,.,CSAGGENIQYF,TGCAGTGCCGGGGGCGAAAACATTCAGTACTTC
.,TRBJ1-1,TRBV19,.,CATSMKDTEAFF,TGTGCCACAAGCATGAAAGACACTGAAGCTTTCTTT
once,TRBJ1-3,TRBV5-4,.,CASSLAGGLGNTIYF,TGTGCCAGCAGCTTGGCCGGAGGGCTGGGAAACACCATATATTTT
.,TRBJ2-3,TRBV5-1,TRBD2,CASSTPSGGPDTQYF,TGCGCCAGCAGTACGCCTAGCGGGGGGCCAGATACGCAGTATTTT
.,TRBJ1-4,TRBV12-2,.,CASREPGTANEKLFF,TGTGCAAGTCGCGAGCCGGGGACAGCGAATGAAAAACTGTTTTTT
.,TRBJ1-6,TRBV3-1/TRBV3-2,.,CASSQVLDSPLHF,TGTGCCAGCAGCCAAGTGTTAGATTCACCCCTCCACTTT
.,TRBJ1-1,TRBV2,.,CASSRPGGSKGTEAFF,TGTGCCAGCAGTAGGCCCGGCGGGTCGAAGGGAACTGAAGCTTTCTTT
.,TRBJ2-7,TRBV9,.,CASSPRGGASYEQYF,TGTGCCAGCAGCCCTCGAGGGGGGGCCTCCTACGAGCAGTACTTC
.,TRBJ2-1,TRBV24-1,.,CATSEGQISYNEQFF,TGTGCCACCAGTGAGGGGCAAATCTCCTACAATGAGCAGTTCTTC
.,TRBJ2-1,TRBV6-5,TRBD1,CAIFPGGNEQFF,TGTGCCATCTTTCCAGGGGGCAATGAGCAGTTCTTC
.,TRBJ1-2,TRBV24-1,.,CATSLGGADGYTF,TGTGCCACCAGTTTGGGGGGAGCGGATGGCTACACCTTC
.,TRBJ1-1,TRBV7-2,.,CASSDRRNTEAFF,TGTGCCAGCAGCGACAGGAGGAACACTGAAGCTTTCTTT
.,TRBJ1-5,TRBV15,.,CATSRDFGGWEQPQHF,TGCGCCACCAGCAGAGATTTTGGAGGGTGGGAGCAGCCCCAGCATTTT
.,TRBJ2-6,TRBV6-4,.,CASSDGGAGANVLTF,TGTGCCAGCAGTGACGGAGGGGCTGGGGCCAACGTCCTGACTTTC
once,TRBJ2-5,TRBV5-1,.,CASSLEGYQETQYF,TGCGCCAGCAGCTTGGAAGGGTACCAAGAGACCCAGTACTTC
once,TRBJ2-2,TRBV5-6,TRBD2,CASSALAGVATGELFF,TGTGCCAGCAGCGCACTAGCGGGGGTGGCGACCGGGGAGCTGTTTTTT
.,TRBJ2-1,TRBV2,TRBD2,CASYRGLAGLSSYNEQFF,TGTGCCAGCTATCGCGGACTAGCGGGGTTGAGCTCCTACAATGAGCAGTTCTTC
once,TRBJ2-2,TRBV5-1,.,CASSFRGATGELFF,TGCGCCAGCAGCTTTAGAGGGGCCACCGGGGAGCTGTTTTTT
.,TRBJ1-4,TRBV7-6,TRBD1,CASSLGQGAAEKLFF,TGTGCCAGCAGCCTGGGACAGGGGGCCGCCGAAAAACTGTTTTTT
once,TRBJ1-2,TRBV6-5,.,CAGRTIYGYTF,TGTGCCGGTCGGACAATCTATGGCTACACCTTC
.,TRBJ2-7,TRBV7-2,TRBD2,CASSLTSGGASYEQYF,TGTGCCAGCAGCCTAACTAGCGGGGGGGCCTCCTACGAGCAGTACTTC
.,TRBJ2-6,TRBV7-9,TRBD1,CASSLGTGGSGANVLTF,TGTGCCAGCAGCCTCGGGACAGGGGGCTCTGGGGCCAACGTCCTGACTTTC
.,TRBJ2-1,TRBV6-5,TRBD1,CASSYAGTVEGDEQFF,TGTGCCAGCAGTTACGCTGGGACAGTAGAGGGGGATGAGCAGTTCTTC
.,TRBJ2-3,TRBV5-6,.,CASSLVSLSTDTQYF,TGTGCCAGCAGCTTGGTTAGCCTCAGCACAGATACGCAGTATTTT
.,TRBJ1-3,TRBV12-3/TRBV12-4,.,CASSFGTRNTIYF,TGTGCCAGCAGTTTCGGTACCCGAAACACCATATATTTT
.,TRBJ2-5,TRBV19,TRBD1,CASSIVAGGAWTQYF,TGTGCCAGTAGTATTGTAGCAGGGGGCGCTTGGACCCAGTACTTC
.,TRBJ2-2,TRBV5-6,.,CASSGGYVDTGELFF,TGTGCCAGCAGCGGCGGGTATGTGGACACCGGGGAGCTGTTTTTT
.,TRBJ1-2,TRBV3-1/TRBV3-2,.,CASSPGGGALYGYTF,TGTGCCAGCAGCCCTGGCGGAGGGGCGCTCTATGGCTACACCTTC
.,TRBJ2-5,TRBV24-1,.,CATSDGLKETQYF,TGTGCCACCAGTGATGGTTTAAAAGAGACCCAGTACTTC
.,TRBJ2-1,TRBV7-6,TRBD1,CASSLVPGTVEQFF,TGTGCCAGCAGCTTAGTTCCTGGGACAGTTGAGCAGTTCTTC
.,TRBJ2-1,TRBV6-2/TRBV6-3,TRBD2,CASSSGLAPYNEQFF,TGTGCCAGCAGTTCAGGACTAGCCCCGTACAATGAGCAGTTCTTC
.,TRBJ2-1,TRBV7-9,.,CASSTWDGDNEQFF,TGTGCCAGCAGCACCTGGGACGGAGACAATGAGCAGTTCTTC